This TCR beta chain was found in a study of blood T cell repertoires in COVID-19. Study-level background: The United States, Italy and Spain provided the acute and convalescent COVID-19 samples. The cDNA or gDNA used as material had been derived from T cells, B-cell-depleted T cells, or PBMCs.

This CDR3 region has 16 residues. The V gene end was trimmed by 4 bases and the J gene end by 4 bases; junction bases not matched to a gene: 8. The germline V gene has CDR1 SGHAT and CDR2 FQNNGV. In the authors' workflow: Nucleated cell number was recorded as an estimate derived from reference gene primer amplification. The protocol was immunoSEQ multiplex PCR, while the TCRdb copy is restricted to in-frame clones and leaves out a portion. D and trimming were read from the DNA, whereas the V and J calls and clone size are those reported in that table. Of 150,000 to 200,000 clones listed, approximately 92% are singletons.

The gene calls are TRBV11-2 and TRBJ1-1, with 11 bases identical to TRBD1. This clonotype was sampled from a man aged 45-65 years with acute or convalescent COVID-19. Sequencing was performed on peripheral blood. CDR3 protein: CASSSRTGGLGTEAFF. In DNA form, the CDR3 reads TGTGCCAGCAGCTCTCGGACAGGGGGCTTGGGCACTGAAGCTTTCTTT.